These T cell receptor beta chains were read from a single sample in a study of T-cell memory formation after mild COVID-19. MiXCR was run by TCRdb on the 5' RACE reads, yielding one entry per CDR3 protein. The sample includes about 270,000 distinct CDR3 sequences, more than 15% of them seen just once. The sample was PBMCs or a T cell subset sorted from them (not recorded which). These receptors all stem from a man between 18 and 29 years old who had mild COVID-19 (a few samples of this study predate the infection). Cell type and time point are not known. Both conserved end residues are part of each CDR3. The order of the fields is V gene, J gene, clone size, D gene, CDR3 DNA, CDR3 protein. D genes are given only for firm matches. Where a row states a size, it is once, few, many or the class of an expanded clone; other rows omit it.

V: TRBV29-1
J: TRBJ1-1
size: -
D: -
DNA: TGCAGCGGGGGAATGGGGAACACTGAAGCTTTCTTT
CDR3: CSGGMGNTEAFF

V: TRBV9
J: TRBJ2-5
size: -
D: -
DNA: TGTGCCAGCAGCTCGCGAAAGGCAGGGCTTATGGAGACCCAGTACTTC
CDR3: CASSSRKAGLMETQYF

V: TRBV7-9
J: TRBJ2-3
size: -
D: TRBD1
DNA: TGTGCCAGCAGCCCTCGGACAGGGGCCAGCACAGATACGCAGTATTTT
CDR3: CASSPRTGASTDTQYF

V: TRBV6-6
J: TRBJ1-5
size: once
D: -
DNA: TGTGCCAGCAGTTCGGGATTAACAGGGAATCAGCCCCAGCATTTT
CDR3: CASSSGLTGNQPQHF

V: TRBV5-5
J: TRBJ2-1
size: many
D: TRBD2
DNA: TGTGCCAGCAGCTTGGAATCGGGGGGGCCATTGGGGTTCTTC
CDR3: CASSLESGGPLGFF

V: TRBV5-1
J: TRBJ2-1
size: -
D: -
DNA: TGCGCCAGCAGCTTGGGCCAGGTAGGGGATGAGCAGTTCTTC
CDR3: CASSLGQVGDEQFF

V: TRBV4-1
J: TRBJ2-3
size: -
D: TRBD2
DNA: TGCGCCAGCACCAGGCTCCTAGCGGGGGGCACAGATACGCAGTATTTT
CDR3: CASTRLLAGGTDTQYF

V: TRBV6-5
J: TRBJ2-3
size: -
D: -
DNA: TGTGCCAGCAGTTACTCGAGAAGGCCTCCTCGGGATACGCAGTATTTT
CDR3: CASSYSRRPPRDTQYF

V: TRBV20-1
J: TRBJ2-3
size: -
D: -
DNA: TGCAGTGCTAGTGATTCGGGTCTCCTGAGTAGCACAGATACGCAGTATTTT
CDR3: CSASDSGLLSSTDTQYF

V: TRBV18
J: TRBJ1-1
size: -
D: -
DNA: TGTGCCAGCTCACCAACTTTTACGGACACTGAAGCTTTCTTT
CDR3: CASSPTFTDTEAFF

V: TRBV7-9
J: TRBJ2-5
size: few
D: -
DNA: TGTGCCAGCAGCTTTCGTTCGGGCCTAGAGACCCAGTACTTC
CDR3: CASSFRSGLETQYF

V: TRBV5-1
J: TRBJ2-1
size: few
D: -
DNA: TGCGCCAGCAGCCCCGGCGTAGGTGGTGAGCAGTTCTTC
CDR3: CASSPGVGGEQFF

V: TRBV12-3/TRBV12-4
J: TRBJ1-6
size: few
D: -
DNA: TGTGCCAGCAGCTTAAAGCCCCGGGGTTCACCCCTCCACTTT
CDR3: CASSLKPRGSPLHF

V: TRBV20-1
J: TRBJ1-1
size: -
D: -
DNA: TGCAGTGCTAGAGATCGAAAGGGGAACACTGAAGCTTTCTTT
CDR3: CSARDRKGNTEAFF

V: TRBV20-1
J: TRBJ1-5
size: -
D: TRBD1
DNA: TGCAGTGCAAGGGGGGACAGAGATTATAGCAATCAGCCCCAGCATTTT
CDR3: CSARGDRDYSNQPQHF

V: TRBV6-6
J: TRBJ2-5
size: -
D: TRBD2
DNA: TGTGCCAGCACGCAGGGACTAGAGAGAGAGACCCAGTACTTC
CDR3: CASTQGLERETQYF

V: TRBV11-2
J: TRBJ1-1
size: -
D: -
DNA: TGTGCCAGCAGCTTAGGGCGGGATGCCACTGAAGCTTTCTTT
CDR3: CASSLGRDATEAFF

V: TRBV5-1
J: TRBJ2-1
size: few
D: -
DNA: TGCGCCAGCAGCTTGGAAGGGAGGAATGAGCAGTTCTTC
CDR3: CASSLEGRNEQFF

V: TRBV28
J: TRBJ2-5
size: few
D: -
DNA: TGTGCCAGCAGAGGGACACAACAAGAGACCCAGTACTTC
CDR3: CASRGTQQETQYF

V: TRBV7-6
J: TRBJ2-3
size: many
D: -
DNA: TGTGCCAGCACCGAAGGTTATACGCAGTATTTT
CDR3: CASTEGYTQYF